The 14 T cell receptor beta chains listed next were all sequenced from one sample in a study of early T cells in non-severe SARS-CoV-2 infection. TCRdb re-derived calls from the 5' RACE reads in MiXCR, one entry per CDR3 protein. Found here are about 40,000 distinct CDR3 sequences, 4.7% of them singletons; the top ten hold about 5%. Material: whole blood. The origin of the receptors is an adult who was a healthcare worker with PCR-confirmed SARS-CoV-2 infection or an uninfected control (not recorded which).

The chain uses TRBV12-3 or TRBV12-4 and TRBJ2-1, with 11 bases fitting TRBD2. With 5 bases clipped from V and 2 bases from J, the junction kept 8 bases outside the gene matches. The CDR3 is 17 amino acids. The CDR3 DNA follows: TGTGCCAGCAGTCTACCGGCTAGCGGGAGGACCTACAATGAGCAGTTCTTC. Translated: CASSLPASGRTYNEQFF.

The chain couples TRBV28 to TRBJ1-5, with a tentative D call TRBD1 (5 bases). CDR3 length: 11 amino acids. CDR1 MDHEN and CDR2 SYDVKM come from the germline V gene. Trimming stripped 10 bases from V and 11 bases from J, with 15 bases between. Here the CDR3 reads CATGGGGSQHF. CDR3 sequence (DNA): TGTGCCACCGGGGGTGGGGGATCCCAGCATTTT.

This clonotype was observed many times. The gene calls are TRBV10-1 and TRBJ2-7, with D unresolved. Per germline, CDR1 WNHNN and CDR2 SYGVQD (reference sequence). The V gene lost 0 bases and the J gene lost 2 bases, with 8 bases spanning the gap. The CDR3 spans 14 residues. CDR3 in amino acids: CASSESGRTYEQYF. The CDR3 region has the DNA TGCGCCAGCAGTGAGTCAGGTCGGACCTACGAGCAGTACTTC.

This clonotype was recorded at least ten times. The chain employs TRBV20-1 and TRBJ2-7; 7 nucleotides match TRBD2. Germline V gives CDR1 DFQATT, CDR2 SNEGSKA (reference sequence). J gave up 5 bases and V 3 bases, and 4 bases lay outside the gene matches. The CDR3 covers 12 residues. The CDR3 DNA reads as TGCAGTGCTAGCACGGGGGGAGACGAGCAGTACTTC. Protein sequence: CSASTGGDEQYF.

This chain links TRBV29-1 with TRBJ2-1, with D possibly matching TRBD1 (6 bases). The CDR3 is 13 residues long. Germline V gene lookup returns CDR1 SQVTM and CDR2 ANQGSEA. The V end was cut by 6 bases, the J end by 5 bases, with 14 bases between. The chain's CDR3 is CSVDRYGNNEQFF. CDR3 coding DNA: TGCAGCGTCGACAGGTATGGGAACAATGAGCAGTTCTTC.

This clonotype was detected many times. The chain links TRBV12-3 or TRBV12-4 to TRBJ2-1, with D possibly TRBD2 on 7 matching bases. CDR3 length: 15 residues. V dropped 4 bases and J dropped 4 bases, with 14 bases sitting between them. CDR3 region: CASSSVGGPYNEQFF. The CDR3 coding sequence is TGTGCCAGCAGTTCCGTGGGGGGGCCTTACAATGAGCAGTTCTTC.

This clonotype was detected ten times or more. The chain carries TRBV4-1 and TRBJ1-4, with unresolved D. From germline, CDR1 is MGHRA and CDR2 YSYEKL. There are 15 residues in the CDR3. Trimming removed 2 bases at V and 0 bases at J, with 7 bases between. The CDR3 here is CASSQSQTTNEKLFF. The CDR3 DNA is TGCGCCAGCAGCCAATCTCAGACAACTAATGAAAAACTGTTTTTT.

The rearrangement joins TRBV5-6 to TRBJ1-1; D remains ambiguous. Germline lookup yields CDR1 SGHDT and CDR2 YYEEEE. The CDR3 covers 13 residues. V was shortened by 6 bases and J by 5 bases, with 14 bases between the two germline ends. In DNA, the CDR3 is TGTGCCAGCACCGTGGTGTGGGGTACTGAAGCTTTCTTT. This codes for CASTVVWGTEAFF.

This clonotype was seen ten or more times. CDR3 protein: CASSRGERAGEQFF. The CDR3 coding sequence is TGTGCCAGCAGCAGGGGTGAGAGGGCTGGTGAGCAGTTCTTC. The rearrangement links TRBV11-2 to TRBJ2-1, with D tentatively TRBD1 or TRBD2 (5 bases each). This CDR3 is 14 amino acids long. Germline CDR1 reads SGHAT; CDR2 reads FQNNGV. V was pared by 5 bases and J by 9 bases, with 17 bases between.

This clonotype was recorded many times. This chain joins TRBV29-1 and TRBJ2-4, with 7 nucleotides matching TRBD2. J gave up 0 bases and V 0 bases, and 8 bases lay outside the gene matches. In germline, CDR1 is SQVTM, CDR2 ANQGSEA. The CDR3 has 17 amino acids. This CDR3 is CSVEERRGIEAKNIQYF. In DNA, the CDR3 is TGCAGCGTTGAAGAGAGGCGGGGGATAGAAGCCAAAAACATTCAGTACTTC.

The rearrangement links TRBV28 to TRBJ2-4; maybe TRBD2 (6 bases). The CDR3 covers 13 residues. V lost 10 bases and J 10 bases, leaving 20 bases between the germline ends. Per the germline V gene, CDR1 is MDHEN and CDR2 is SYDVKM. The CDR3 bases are TGTGCCACTCTCCCCCCGGGAGAGGATATTCAGTACTTC. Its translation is CATLPPGEDIQYF.

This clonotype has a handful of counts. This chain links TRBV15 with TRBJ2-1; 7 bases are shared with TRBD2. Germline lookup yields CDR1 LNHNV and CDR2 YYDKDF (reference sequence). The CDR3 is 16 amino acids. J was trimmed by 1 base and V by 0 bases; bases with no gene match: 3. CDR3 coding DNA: TGTGCCACCAGCAGAGACCAAGCGGGGTCCTACAATGAGCAGTTCTTC. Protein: CATSRDQAGSYNEQFF.

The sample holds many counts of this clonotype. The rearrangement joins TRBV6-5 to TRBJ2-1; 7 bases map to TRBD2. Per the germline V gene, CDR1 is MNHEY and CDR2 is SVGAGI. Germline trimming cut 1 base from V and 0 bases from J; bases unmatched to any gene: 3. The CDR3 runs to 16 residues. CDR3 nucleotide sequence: TGTGCCAGCAGTTACTTGGGCGGGAGCTCCTACAATGAGCAGTTCTTC. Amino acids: CASSYLGGSSYNEQFF.

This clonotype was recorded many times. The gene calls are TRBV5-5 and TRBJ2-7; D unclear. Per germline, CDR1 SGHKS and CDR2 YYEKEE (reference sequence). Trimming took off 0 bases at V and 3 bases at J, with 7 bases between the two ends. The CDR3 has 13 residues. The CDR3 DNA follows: TGTGCCAGCAGCTTGGACTACCGCTACGAGCAGTACTTC. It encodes CASSLDYRYEQYF.